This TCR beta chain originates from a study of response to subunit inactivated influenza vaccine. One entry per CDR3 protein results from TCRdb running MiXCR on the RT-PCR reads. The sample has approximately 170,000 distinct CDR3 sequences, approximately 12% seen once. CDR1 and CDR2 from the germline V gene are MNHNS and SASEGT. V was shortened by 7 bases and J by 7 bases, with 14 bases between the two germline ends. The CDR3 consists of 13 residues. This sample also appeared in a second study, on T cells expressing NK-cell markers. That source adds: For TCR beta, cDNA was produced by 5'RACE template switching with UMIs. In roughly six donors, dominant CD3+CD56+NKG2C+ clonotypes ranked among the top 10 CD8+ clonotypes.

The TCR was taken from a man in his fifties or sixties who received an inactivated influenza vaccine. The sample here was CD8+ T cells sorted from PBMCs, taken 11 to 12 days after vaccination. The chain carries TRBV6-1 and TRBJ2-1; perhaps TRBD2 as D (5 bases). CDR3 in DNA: TGTGCCAGCACCGTACTGGGAGCGAATGAGCAGTTCTTC. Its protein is CASTVLGANEQFF.